Shown below are 24 T cell receptor beta chains from a single sample sequenced in a study of T cells in Graves' hyperthyroidism and ophthalmopathy (dated by TCRdb to between 2018 and 2020). The receptor library was made with multiplex PCR. The instrument was an Illumina HiSeq 2000. TCR beta CDR3 regions were amplified from RNA transcripts. For the first round of RT-PCR on the TCR CDR3, the HTBI primer set was used together with the Qiagen OneStep RT-PCR kit. TCRdb reanalyzed the raw reads on its own, using fastp at Q25 for trimming and MiXCR for clone calling, and kept in-frame beta chains. Here each entry gathers all rows of one CDR3 protein and keeps the most common genes and DNA. The sample table records hundreds of thousands of distinct CDR3 sequences; 46% of these occur just once. The top ten clonotypes cover 8.2% of the sample. The sequenced sample consisted of peripheral blood or thyroid tissue (not recorded which). The receptors here all came from a woman younger than 30 with Graves' hyperthyroidism. Donor details come from another sample of the same person, matched by shared clones.

The V call is TRBV19, the J call TRBJ2-1, with D tentatively TRBD2 (6 bases). CDR1 LNHDA and CDR2 SQIVND come from the germline V gene (reference sequence). V lost 6 bases and J lost 4, with 10 bases in between. CDR3 length: 13 amino acids. CDR3 region: CASREGAYNEQFF. The CDR3 region has the DNA TGTGCCAGTAGGGAGGGAGCTTACAATGAGCAGTTCTTC.

This clonotype was seen ten or more times. The genes are TRBV2 and TRBJ2-2, with D possibly matching TRBD1 (7 bases). The CDR3 totals 14 residues. V was trimmed by 6 bases and J by 5 bases, leaving 13 bases between them. Germline V gives CDR1 SNHLY, CDR2 FYNNEI. The CDR3 bases are TGTGCCAGCAGGCTACAGGGGAGGACCGGGGAGCTGTTTTTT. Translated, it gives CASRLQGRTGELFF.

This clonotype was picked up a small number of times. This chain connects TRBV7-3 to TRBJ2-7; D is perhaps TRBD1 (8 bases). Trimming removed 1 base from V and 2 bases from J, with 12 bases in between. CDR3 length equals 15 residues. Germline V gene lookup returns CDR1 SGHTA and CDR2 FQGTGA. In nucleotides, the CDR3 is TGTGCCAGCAGCTTAAACAGGGGGGGAACCTACGAGCAGTACTTC. Protein product: CASSLNRGGTYEQYF.

The rearrangement uses TRBV20-1 and TRBJ1-6; D ambiguous. Trimming removed 6 bases from V and 6 bases from J, with 3 bases in between. The CDR3 is made up of 10 amino acids. Germline V CDR1 and CDR2: DFQATT, SNEGSKA (reference sequence). The chain's CDR3 is CSATNSPLHF. For the CDR3, the DNA is TGCAGTGCCACTAATTCACCCCTCCACTTT.

At least ten counts were recorded for this clonotype. The V call is TRBV6-4, the J call TRBJ1-2, with 9 bases identical to TRBD1. Trimming at V came to 0 bases and at J to 7 bases, leaving 6 bases not matched to a gene. The germline V gene encodes CDR1 MRHNA and CDR2 SNTAGT. The CDR3 totals 15 residues. In DNA, the CDR3 is TGTGCCAGCAGTGACTCGTACCGGGACAGGGCTGGCTACACCTTC. Protein product: CASSDSYRDRAGYTF.

This clonotype was recorded a few times. This chain uses TRBV6-5 with TRBJ1-5; D is unclear. CDR3 length equals 13 residues. V lost 1 base to trimming and J lost 7 bases, with 8 bases between them. Germline V gene sequence: CDR1 MNHEY, CDR2 SVGAGI. DNA for the CDR3: TGTGCCAGCAGTTACTTCGTCGGGCAGCCCCAGCATTTT. Amino acid sequence: CASSYFVGQPQHF.

This clonotype was counted only a few times. The chain employs TRBV9 and TRBJ1-1, with a tentative D call TRBD1 (5 bases). Per germline, CDR1 SGDLS and CDR2 YYNGEE. The V gene lost 5 bases and the J gene lost 1 base, with 15 bases spanning the gap. The CDR3 totals 15 residues. This chain's CDR3 is CASSLVKTGNTEAFF. In DNA, the CDR3 is TGTGCCAGCAGTTTAGTGAAAACAGGGAACACTGAAGCTTTCTTT.

V and J are TRBV11-2 and TRBJ2-2; possible D gene TRBD1, 5 bases. Between the trimmed V and J ends, which lost 5 bases and 6 bases, there was a span of 19 bases. Germline V gene lookup returns CDR1 SGHAT and CDR2 FQNNGV. The CDR3 spans 16 residues. CDR3 in DNA: TGTGCCAGCAGCGGGTTCTTGGCAGGGATTCCCGGGGAGCTGTTTTTT. This translates into CASSGFLAGIPGELFF.

The V call is TRBV7-2, the J call TRBJ2-5; unclear D gene. The CDR3 is 15 residues long. CDR1 is SGHTA and CDR2 is FQGNSA in the germline V gene. V lost 5 bases, J lost 4 bases, and 17 bases lay in between. CDR3 protein: CASSRAPGIGETQYF. DNA for the CDR3: TGTGCCAGCAGCCGGGCCCCCGGCATTGGAGAGACCCAGTACTTC.

J is TRBJ2-7 and V is TRBV12-3 or TRBV12-4; D not resolved. V lost 5 bases, J lost 5 bases, and 10 bases lay in between. The CDR3 runs 12 residues. As DNA, the CDR3 is TGTGCCAGCAGTCCCCGGGCAGACGAGCAGTACTTC. Amino acid sequence: CASSPRADEQYF.

At least ten counts were recorded for this clonotype. The V call is TRBV10-2, the J call TRBJ2-7, with 9 nucleotides matching TRBD2. V gave up 3 bases and J gave up 2 bases; unmatched junction bases: 8. CDR1 WSHSY and CDR2 SAAADI come from the germline V gene. The CDR3 length is 16 residues. In DNA, the CDR3 is TGCGCCAGCAGTGAATCGACTAGCGGAGTCGCCTACGAGCAGTACTTC. It translates to CASSESTSGVAYEQYF.

This clonotype was detected many times. V is TRBV19 and J is TRBJ1-2; D call uncertain. The germline CDR1 and CDR2 sequences are LNHDA and SQIVND (reference sequence). Trimming took off 2 bases at V and 5 bases at J, with 6 bases between the two ends. The CDR3 sequence is 12 residues long. As DNA, the CDR3 is TGTGCCAGTAGTATACTGGGGTATGGCTACACCTTC. It is translated as CASSILGYGYTF.

V gene TRBV29-1 combines with J gene TRBJ1-1; D possibly corresponds to TRBD1 (5 bases). The germline CDR1 and CDR2 sequences are SQVTM and ANQGSEA. The CDR3 consists of 12 residues. The CDR3 coding sequence is TGCAGTGACGGCCGGCAGGGCACTGAAGCTTTCTTT. It is translated as CSDGRQGTEAFF.

The chain uses TRBV6-1 and TRBJ1-2; 9 nucleotides line up with TRBD1. J lost 6 bases, V lost 5 bases, and 10 bases had no gene match. Germline values: CDR1 MNHNS, CDR2 SASEGT. The CDR3 spans 15 residues. The CDR3 loop reads CASSRGTGMVDGYTF. DNA of the CDR3: TGTGCCAGCAGTAGAGGGACAGGGATGGTTGATGGCTACACCTTC.

Concerning this clonotype itself: The junction and the germline gene differ at one end; a read error may be behind it. The rearrangement uses TRBV5-1 and TRBJ1-5, with D possibly matching TRBD1 (5 bases). From germline, CDR1 is SGHRS and CDR2 YFSETQ. The CDR3 extends over 14 amino acids. CDR3 nucleotide sequence: TGTGCCAGCAGTCAAGGGGAGAGGGGACAGCCCCAGCATTTT. Translating gives CASSQGERGQPQHF.

The rearrangement links TRBV11-1 to TRBJ1-1; TRBD1 matches 7 bases. CDR1 and CDR2 (germline): SGHAT, FQDESV (reference sequence). CDR3 size: 16 residues. The V segment lost 1 base and the J segment 1 base; nucleotides outside the gene matches: 6. DNA for the CDR3: TGTGCCAGCAGCTTAGGGACAGGAACCAAGAACACTGAAGCTTTCTTT. This encodes CASSLGTGTKNTEAFF.

This clonotype has ten or more counts. V usage is TRBV2 and J usage is TRBJ1-2; D is unclear. V was shortened by 4 bases and J by 4 bases, with 10 bases between the two germline ends. The CDR3 covers 13 residues. CDR1 and CDR2 (germline): SNHLY, FYNNEI. The CDR3 sequence is CASSVRQIYGYTF. In DNA, the CDR3 is TGTGCCAGCAGTGTAAGGCAGATCTATGGCTACACCTTC. Full variable domain (outside the CDR3, taken from reference TRBV2 and TRBJ1-2): EPEVTQTPSHQVTQMGQEVILRCVPISNHLYFYWYRQILGQKVEFLVSFYNNEISEKSEIFDDQFSVERPDGSNFTLKIRSTKLEDSAMYFCASSVRQIYGYTFGSGTRLTVV.

Here the CDR3 reads CASVEFRVEETQYF. For the CDR3, the DNA is TGTGCCAGCGTTGAGTTCAGGGTAGAAGAGACCCAGTACTTC. The gene calls are TRBV25-1 and TRBJ2-5; tentatively, D is TRBD1 (5 bases). Germline V gene sequence: CDR1 MGHDK, CDR2 SYGVNS. This CDR3 has 14 amino acids. Deletions cut 8 bases from V and 3 bases from J, with 16 bases between.

The rearrangement uses TRBV2 and TRBJ1-4, with 7 bases aligning to TRBD1. Germline-derived CDR1 and CDR2 are SNHLY and FYNNEI. The junction had 5 bases not matched to a gene; V was cut back by 2 bases and J by 8 bases. The CDR3 has 14 amino acids. The CDR3, as DNA: TGTGCCAGCAGTGAAACAGGGGATGAGGAAAAACTGTTTTTT. Encoded protein: CASSETGDEEKLFF.

This chain connects TRBV29-1 to TRBJ1-2, with a possible D match to TRBD1 (6 bases). The germline CDR1 and CDR2 sequences are SQVTM and ANQGSEA. The V end lost 4 bases, the J end lost 5 bases, and 11 bases lay between the germline ends. This CDR3 has 12 residues. CDR3 sequence reads: CSVVGAVYGYTF. The CDR3 DNA sequence: TGCAGCGTTGTGGGGGCAGTGTATGGCTACACCTTC.

About this clonotype itself: Mismatch with germline at one junction end may stem from a read error. The chain links TRBV7-7 to TRBJ2-5; TRBD2 aligns across 10 bases. This CDR3 comprises 14 residues. Germline V gene sequence: CDR1 SSHAT, CDR2 FNYEAQ (reference sequence). In DNA form, the CDR3 reads TGTGCCAGCAGCACCCGAGCGGGAGGGGAGACCCAGCACTTC. Translated, it gives CASSTRAGGETQHF.

V and J are TRBV9 and TRBJ2-7, with 8 positions matching TRBD2. The CDR3 is 14 residues long. The germline V gene encodes CDR1 SGDLS and CDR2 YYNGEE. The V and J ends lost 0 bases and 5 bases, in that order; junction bases with no gene match: 4. CDR3 DNA sequence: TGTGCCAGCAGCGTAGGAAGCGGGAGAAACGAGCAGTACTTC. It is translated as CASSVGSGRNEQYF.

The chain employs TRBV20-1 and TRBJ2-2, with 7 bases aligning to TRBD2. From germline, CDR1 is DFQATT and CDR2 SNEGSKA (reference sequence). V shed 0 bases, J shed 3 bases, and the junction held 7 bases outside the gene matches. The CDR3 covers 16 residues. This CDR3 reads CSARDSERGDTGELFF. The CDR3 DNA is TGCAGTGCTAGAGATAGCGAGCGGGGTGACACCGGGGAGCTGTTTTTT.

Many counts were recorded for this clonotype. The chain carries TRBV7-9 and TRBJ1-5; D gene uncertain. Germline V CDR1 and CDR2: SEHNR, FQNEAQ (reference sequence). The CDR3 consists of 13 residues. The V gene lost 5 bases and the J gene lost 7 bases, with 12 bases spanning the gap. CDR3 sequence reads: CASSPVTGQPQHF. For the CDR3, the DNA is TGTGCCAGCAGCCCAGTGACGGGGCAGCCCCAGCATTTT. The entire variable domain, with the rest obtained from reference TRBV7-9 and TRBJ1-5, is as follows: DTGVSQNPRHKITKRGQNVTFRCDPISEHNRLYWYRQTLGQGPEFLTYFQNEAQLEKSRLLSDRFSAERPKGSFSTLEIQRTEQGDSAMYLCASSPVTGQPQHFGDGTRLSIL.